The sequence of this T cell receptor beta chain was determined in a study of blood T cell repertoires in COVID-19. Study details: From the United States, Italy and Spain came samples of acute and convalescent COVID-19.

The germline V gene encodes CDR1 SGHTA and CDR2 FQGNSA. The CDR3 sequence is 14 residues long. V dropped 5 bases and J dropped 2; count of bases not matched to a gene: 2. As handled by the study authors: Estimation of nucleated cell counts relied on the amplification of reference gene primers. TCRdb's copy holds only in-frame clones and misses some; the assay was immunoSEQ multiplex PCR. V and J calls plus clone size are reproduced from that table; the DNA served to infer D and trimming. The repertoire holds over 65,000 clones, with 70% to 90% as singletons. The chain is built from TRBV7-2 and TRBJ2-7; 11 bases agree with TRBD2. The sequencing sample was made of peripheral blood. This clonotype was sampled from a man in his fifties with active COVID-19. The CDR3 DNA sequence: TGTGCCAGCAGCCCGGGACTAGCGGCCTACGAGCAGTACTTC. It translates to CASSPGLAAYEQYF. The entire variable domain, with the rest obtained from reference TRBV7-2 and TRBJ2-7, is as follows: GAGVSQSPSNKVTEKGKDVELRCDPISGHTALYWYRQSLGQGLEFLIYFQGNSAPDKSGLPSDRFSAERTGGSVSTLTIQRTQQEDSAVYLCASSPGLAAYEQYFGPGTRLTVT.